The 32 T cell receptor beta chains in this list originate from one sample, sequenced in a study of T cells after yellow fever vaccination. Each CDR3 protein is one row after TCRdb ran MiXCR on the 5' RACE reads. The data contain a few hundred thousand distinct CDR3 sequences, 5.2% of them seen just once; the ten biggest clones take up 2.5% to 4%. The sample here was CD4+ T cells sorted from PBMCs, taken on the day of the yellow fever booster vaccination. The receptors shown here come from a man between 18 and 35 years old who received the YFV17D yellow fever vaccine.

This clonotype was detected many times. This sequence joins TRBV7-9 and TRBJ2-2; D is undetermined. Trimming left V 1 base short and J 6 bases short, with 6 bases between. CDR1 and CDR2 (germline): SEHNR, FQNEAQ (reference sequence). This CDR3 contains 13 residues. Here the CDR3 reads CASSLEWAGELFF. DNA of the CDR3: TGTGCCAGCAGCTTAGAATGGGCCGGGGAGCTGTTTTTT.

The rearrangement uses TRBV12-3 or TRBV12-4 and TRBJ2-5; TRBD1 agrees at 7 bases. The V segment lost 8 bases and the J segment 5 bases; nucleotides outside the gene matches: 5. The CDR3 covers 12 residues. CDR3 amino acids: CASGTVLETQYF. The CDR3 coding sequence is TGTGCCAGCGGGACAGTGCTTGAGACCCAGTACTTC.

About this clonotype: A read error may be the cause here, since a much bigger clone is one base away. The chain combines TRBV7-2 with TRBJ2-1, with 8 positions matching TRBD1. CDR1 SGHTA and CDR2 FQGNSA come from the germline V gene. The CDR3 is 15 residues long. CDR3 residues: CASSRDRGSFNEQFF. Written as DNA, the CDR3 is TGTGCCAGCAGCCGTGACAGGGGTTCCTTCAATGAGCAGTTCTTC.

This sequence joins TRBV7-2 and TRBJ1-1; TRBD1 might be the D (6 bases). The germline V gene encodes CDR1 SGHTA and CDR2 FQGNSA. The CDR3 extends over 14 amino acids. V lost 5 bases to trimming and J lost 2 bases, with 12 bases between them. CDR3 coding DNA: TGTGCCAGCAGCCGCGGACAGATAAACACTGAAGCTTTCTTT. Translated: CASSRGQINTEAFF.

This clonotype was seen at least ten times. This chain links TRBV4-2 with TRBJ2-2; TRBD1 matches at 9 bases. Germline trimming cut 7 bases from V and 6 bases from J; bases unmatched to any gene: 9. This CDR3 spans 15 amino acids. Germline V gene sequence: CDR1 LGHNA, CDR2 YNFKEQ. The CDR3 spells CASTSGTGLAGELFF. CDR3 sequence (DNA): TGTGCCAGCACGTCCGGGACAGGGTTGGCCGGGGAGCTGTTTTTT.

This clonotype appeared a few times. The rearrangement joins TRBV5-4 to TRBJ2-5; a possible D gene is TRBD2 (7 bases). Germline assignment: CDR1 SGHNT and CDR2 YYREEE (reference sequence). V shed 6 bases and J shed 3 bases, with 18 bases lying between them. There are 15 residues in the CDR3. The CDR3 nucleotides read TGTGCCAGCACCTCGGCGGCGGGGGCGGAAGAGACCCAGTACTTC. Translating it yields CASTSAAGAEETQYF.

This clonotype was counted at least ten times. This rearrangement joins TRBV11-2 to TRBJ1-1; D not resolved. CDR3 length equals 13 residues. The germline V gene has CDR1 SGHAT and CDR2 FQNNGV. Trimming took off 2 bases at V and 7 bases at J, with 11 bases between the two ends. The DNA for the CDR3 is TGTGCCAGCAGCTTAACACGGTCTGGTGAAGCTTTCTTT. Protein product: CASSLTRSGEAFF.

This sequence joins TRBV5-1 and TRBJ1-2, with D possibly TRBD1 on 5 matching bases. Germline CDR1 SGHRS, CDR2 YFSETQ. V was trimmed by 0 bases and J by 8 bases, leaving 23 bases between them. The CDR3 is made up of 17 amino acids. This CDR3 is CASSLAIFEQAPYGYTF. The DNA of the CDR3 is TGCGCCAGCAGCTTGGCCATTTTTGAACAGGCTCCCTACGGCTACACCTTC. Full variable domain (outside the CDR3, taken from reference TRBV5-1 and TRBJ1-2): KAGVTQTPRYLIKTRGQQVTLSCSPISGHRSVSWYQQTPGQGLQFLFEYFSETQRNKGNFPGRFSGRQFSNSRSEMNVSTLELGDSALYLCASSLAIFEQAPYGYTFGSGTRLTVV.

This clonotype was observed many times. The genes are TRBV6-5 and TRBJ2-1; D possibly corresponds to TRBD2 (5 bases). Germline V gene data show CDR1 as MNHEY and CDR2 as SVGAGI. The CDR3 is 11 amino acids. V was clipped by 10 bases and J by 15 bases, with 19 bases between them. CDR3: CATPQRMWAFF. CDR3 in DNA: TGTGCCACCCCGCAGCGGATGTGGGCGTTCTTC.

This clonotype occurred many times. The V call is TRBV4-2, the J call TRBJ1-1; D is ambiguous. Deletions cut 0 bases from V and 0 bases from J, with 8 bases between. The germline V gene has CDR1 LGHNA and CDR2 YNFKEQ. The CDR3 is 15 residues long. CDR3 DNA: TGTGCCAGCAGCCAAGATACATTCATGAACACTGAAGCTTTCTTT. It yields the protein CASSQDTFMNTEAFF.

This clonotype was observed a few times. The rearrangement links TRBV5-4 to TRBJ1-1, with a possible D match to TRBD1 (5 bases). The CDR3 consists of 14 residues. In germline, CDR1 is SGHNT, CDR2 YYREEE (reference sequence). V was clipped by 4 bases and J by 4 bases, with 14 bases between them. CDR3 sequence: CASSRVGGGTEAFF. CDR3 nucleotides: TGTGCCAGCAGCCGAGTTGGGGGTGGCACTGAAGCTTTCTTT.

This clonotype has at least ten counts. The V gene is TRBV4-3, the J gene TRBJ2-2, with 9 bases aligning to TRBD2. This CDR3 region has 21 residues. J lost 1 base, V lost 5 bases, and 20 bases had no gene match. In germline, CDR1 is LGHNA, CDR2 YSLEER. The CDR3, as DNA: TGCGCCAGCAGCTATCCCCTCGCTCGAGCGGGGGGCCATAAGAACACCGGGGAGCTGTTTTTT. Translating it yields CASSYPLARAGGHKNTGELFF.

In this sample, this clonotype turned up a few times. CDR3 amino acids: CASGHRGARPEAFF. The CDR3 DNA is TGTGCCAGCGGCCACAGGGGAGCGAGACCTGAAGCTTTCTTT. The chain has TRBV11-2 and TRBJ1-1; TRBD1 matches 7 bases. V was pared by 8 bases and J by 6 bases, with 12 bases of the junction left unmatched. CDR1 is SGHAT, CDR2 FQNNGV, per germline. The CDR3 runs 14 residues.

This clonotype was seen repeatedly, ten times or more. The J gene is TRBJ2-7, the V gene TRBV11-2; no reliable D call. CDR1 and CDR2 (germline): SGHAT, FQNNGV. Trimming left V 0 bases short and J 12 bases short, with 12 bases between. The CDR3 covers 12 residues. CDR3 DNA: TGTGCCAGCAGCTTAGAGTGGACCCGAAGGTACTTC. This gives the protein CASSLEWTRRYF.

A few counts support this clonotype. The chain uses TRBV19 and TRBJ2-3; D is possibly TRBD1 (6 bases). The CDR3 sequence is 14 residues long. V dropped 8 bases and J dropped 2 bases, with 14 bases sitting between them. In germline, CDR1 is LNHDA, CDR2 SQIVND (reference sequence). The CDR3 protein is CASSRGTDTDTQYF. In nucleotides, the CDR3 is TGTGCCAGTTCTAGGGGGACGGACACAGATACGCAGTATTTT.

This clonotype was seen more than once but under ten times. This CDR3 reads CSVAGRRPYEQYF. CDR3 nucleotide sequence: TGCAGTGTAGCGGGGAGACGACCCTACGAGCAGTACTTC. The chain combines TRBV20-1 with TRBJ2-7; 8 bases line up with TRBD2. This CDR3 has 13 amino acids. V was pared by 7 bases and J by 2 bases, with 7 bases of the junction left unmatched. The germline CDR1 and CDR2 sequences are DFQATT and SNEGSKA (reference sequence).

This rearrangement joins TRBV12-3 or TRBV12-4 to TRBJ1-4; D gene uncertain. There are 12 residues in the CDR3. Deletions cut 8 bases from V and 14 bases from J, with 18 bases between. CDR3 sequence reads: CASSLGQTTLFF. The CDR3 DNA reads TGTGCCAGCTCTCTTGGGCAGACGACGCTGTTTTTT.

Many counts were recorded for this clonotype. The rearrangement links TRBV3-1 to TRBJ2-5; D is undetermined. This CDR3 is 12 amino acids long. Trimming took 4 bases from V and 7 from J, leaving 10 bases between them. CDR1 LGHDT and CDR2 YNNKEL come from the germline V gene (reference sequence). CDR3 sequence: CASSPTERTQYF. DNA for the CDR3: TGTGCCAGCAGCCCTACAGAAAGGACCCAGTACTTC.

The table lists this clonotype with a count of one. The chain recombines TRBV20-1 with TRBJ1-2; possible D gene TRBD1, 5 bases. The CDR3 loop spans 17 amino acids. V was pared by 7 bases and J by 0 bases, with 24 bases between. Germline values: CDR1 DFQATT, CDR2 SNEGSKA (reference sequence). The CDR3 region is CSVAAATAKFSNYGYTF. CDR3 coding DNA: TGCAGTGTCGCTGCGGCGACAGCGAAGTTTTCTAACTATGGCTACACCTTC.

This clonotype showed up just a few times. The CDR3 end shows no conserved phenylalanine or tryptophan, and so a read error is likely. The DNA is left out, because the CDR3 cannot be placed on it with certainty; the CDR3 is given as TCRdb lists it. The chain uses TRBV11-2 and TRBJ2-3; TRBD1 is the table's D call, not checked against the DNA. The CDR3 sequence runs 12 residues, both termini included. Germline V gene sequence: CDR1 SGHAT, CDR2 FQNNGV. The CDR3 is CASSLEGPGGAI.

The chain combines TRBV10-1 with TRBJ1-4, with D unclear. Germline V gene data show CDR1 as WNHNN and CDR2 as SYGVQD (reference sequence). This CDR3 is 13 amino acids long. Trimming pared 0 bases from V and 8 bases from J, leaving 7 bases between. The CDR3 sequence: CASSESIREKLFF. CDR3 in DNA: TGCGCCAGCAGTGAGTCTATCCGGGAAAAACTGTTTTTT.

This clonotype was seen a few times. CDR3 nucleotide sequence: TGTGCCAGCAGTTTCACAGGACAGCAAGAGACCCAGTACTTC. Protein: CASSFTGQQETQYF. This rearrangement joins TRBV6-5 to TRBJ2-5, with TRBD1 as a possible D gene (6 bases). The V and J ends lost 4 bases and 2 bases respectively, with 11 bases between them. The CDR3 is made up of 14 amino acids. Per the germline V gene, CDR1 is MNHEY and CDR2 is SVGAGI.

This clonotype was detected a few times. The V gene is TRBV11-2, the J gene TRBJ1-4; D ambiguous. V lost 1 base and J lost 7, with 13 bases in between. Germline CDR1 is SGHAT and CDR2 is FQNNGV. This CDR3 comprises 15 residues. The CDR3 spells CASSLAGQSTEKLFF. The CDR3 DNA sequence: TGTGCCAGCAGCTTAGCCGGTCAGTCTACTGAAAAACTGTTTTTT.

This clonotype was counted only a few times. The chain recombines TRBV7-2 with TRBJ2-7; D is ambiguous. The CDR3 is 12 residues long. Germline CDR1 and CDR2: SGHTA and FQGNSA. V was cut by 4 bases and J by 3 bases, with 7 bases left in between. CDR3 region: CASSSDHYEQYV. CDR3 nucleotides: TGTGCCAGCAGCTCGGACCACTACGAGCAGTACGTC.

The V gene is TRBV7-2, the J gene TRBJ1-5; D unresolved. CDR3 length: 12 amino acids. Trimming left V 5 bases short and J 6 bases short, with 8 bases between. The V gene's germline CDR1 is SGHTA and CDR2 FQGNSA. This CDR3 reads CASSPEAQPQHF. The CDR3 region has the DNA TGTGCCAGCAGCCCTGAGGCTCAGCCCCAGCATTTT.

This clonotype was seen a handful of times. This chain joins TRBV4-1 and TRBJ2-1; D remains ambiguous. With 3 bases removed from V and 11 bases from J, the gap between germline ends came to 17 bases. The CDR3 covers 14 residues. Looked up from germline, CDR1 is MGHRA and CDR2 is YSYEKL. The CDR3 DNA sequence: TGCGCCAGCAGCCACGTTGGGGATCCCCGGAAGCAGTTCTTC. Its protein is CASSHVGDPRKQFF.

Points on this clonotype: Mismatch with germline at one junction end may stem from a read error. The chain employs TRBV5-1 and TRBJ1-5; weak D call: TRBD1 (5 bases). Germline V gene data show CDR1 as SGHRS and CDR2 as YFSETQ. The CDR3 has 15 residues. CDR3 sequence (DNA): TGCGCCAGCAGCTTGGTAGGGGCACGCAATCAGCCCCAGAATTTT. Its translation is CASSLVGARNQPQNF. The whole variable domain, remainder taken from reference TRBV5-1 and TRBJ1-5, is KAGVTQTPRYLIKTRGQQVTLSCSPISGHRSVSWYQQTPGQGLQFLFEYFSETQRNKGNFPGRFSGRQFSNSRSEMNVSTLELGDSALYLCASSLVGARNQPQNFGDGTRLSIL.

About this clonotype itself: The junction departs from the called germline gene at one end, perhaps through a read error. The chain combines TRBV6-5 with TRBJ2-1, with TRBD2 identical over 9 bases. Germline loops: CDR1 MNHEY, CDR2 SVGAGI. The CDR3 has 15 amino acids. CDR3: CASSDSTSGYNEQFF. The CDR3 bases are TGTGCCAGCAGTGACTCGACTAGCGGTTACAATGAGCAGTTCTTC.

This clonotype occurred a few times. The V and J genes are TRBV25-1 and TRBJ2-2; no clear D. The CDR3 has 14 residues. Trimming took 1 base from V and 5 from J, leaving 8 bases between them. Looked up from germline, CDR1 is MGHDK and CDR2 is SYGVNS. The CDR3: CASSEWVGTGELFF. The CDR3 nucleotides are TGTGCCAGCAGTGAATGGGTGGGAACCGGGGAGCTGTTTTTT.

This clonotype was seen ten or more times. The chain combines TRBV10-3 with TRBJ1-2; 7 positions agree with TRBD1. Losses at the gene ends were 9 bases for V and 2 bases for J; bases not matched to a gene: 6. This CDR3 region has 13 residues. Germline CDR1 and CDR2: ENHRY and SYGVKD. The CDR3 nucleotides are TGTGCCATAAACAGGGGCGAAAACTATGGCTACACCTTC. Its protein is CAINRGENYGYTF.

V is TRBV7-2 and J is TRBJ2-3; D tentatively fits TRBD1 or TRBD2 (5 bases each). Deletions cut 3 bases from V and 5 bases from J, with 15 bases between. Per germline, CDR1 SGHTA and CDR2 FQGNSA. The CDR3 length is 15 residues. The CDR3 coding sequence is TGTGCCAGCAGCTTCCTCGGGACGCAGGGAGATACGCAGTATTTT. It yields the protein CASSFLGTQGDTQYF.

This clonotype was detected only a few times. This CDR3 is CASSQDPARQETQYF. The CDR3 DNA is TGCGCCAGCAGCCAAGATCCGGCCAGACAAGAGACCCAGTACTTC. V is TRBV4-1 and J is TRBJ2-5; no definite D call. The germline V and J ends were trimmed by 0 bases and 2 bases, with 10 bases remaining between them. Germline loops: CDR1 MGHRA, CDR2 YSYEKL. CDR3 size: 15 residues.